This entry concerns a single T cell receptor beta chain. This clone was seen once. Its target antigen remains unknown. One base away there is no much larger clone; base qualities are not given. The sample is drawn from a study of beta chain features in type 1 diabetes (dated by TCRdb to between 2017 and 2018). With respect to the entire study: Mean age, gender distribution, total cell number and subset yield did not differ between patients and healthy donors. A total of roughly 100,000,000 sorted cells were examined across all samples, and the number of cells per subset was strongly correlated with RNA yield. In the study, recently diagnosed type 1 diabetes patients and matched healthy donors were compared on the TCRB repertoires of their sorted circulating CD4+ T cell subsets. Regulatory and stem cell-like memory subsets were isolated from only 8 patients and about eight healthy donors, whereas naive and central memory subsets came from all 28 donors. Study-wide conclusions, independent of this receptor: Naive, central memory and regulatory TCRB repertoires appeared to be more alike among patients than among healthy donors. HLA sub-analyses involved small numbers of individuals, so any influence of HLA type on TCRB rearrangement remained unresolved. A moderate but significant shortening of TCRB CDR3 length was observed in type 1 diabetes patients in all four CD4+ subsets. Because cDNA was sequenced instead of genomic DNA, highly expressing activated cells could be over-represented, though the groups showed no difference in activation or CD3 levels. Patients with type 1 diabetes made fewer insertions and deleted more nucleotides at VDJ recombination sites, implying thymic rearrangement abnormalities. PCR might favor shorter templates, but patient and control samples were amplified and corrected together, so any skew would affect both groups equally.

Each donor gave one peripheral blood draw, about 110 mL on average, collected into heparinised tubes. A BD FACSAria II and a panel including CD45RO, CCR7, CD25, CD127, CD95 and CD27 were used to sort naive, central memory, regulatory and stem cell-like memory CD4+ T cells. All sorted populations exceeded 95% purity. PBMCs were separated immediately by Lymphoprep density gradient centrifugation and were stained directly, without being cultured. So that batch effects would be minimized, each experiment stained and sorted samples in pairs, pairing one healthy donor with one patient. The CDR3 goes from the cysteine to the phenylalanine over 15 residues. Solely the CDR3 DNA is kept, with 45 bases framed from the first base. CDR1 LGHNA and CDR2 YSLEER were looked up in the germline V gene. Relative to germline, V is 0 bases shorter and J is 0 bases shorter, with 6 bases between their ends. All of the isolated RNA was reverse transcribed with the High Capacity cDNA Reverse Transcription Kit, so expressed TCRB transcripts were sequenced. Naive, central memory and regulatory T cell samples underwent deep immunoSEQ sequencing, averaging about 3.5 million total reads per sample. After sorted cells were lysed in RLT buffer, RNA was extracted with DNase-treated RNeasy Micro or Mini kits, with the choice depending on cell number. Each cell subset was processed on its own to prevent cross-contamination, while patient and healthy donor samples were processed together. The immunoSEQ multiplex PCR was used to amplify TCRB sequences from cDNA, generating 87-bp fragments that spanned the CDR3 region. Sequencing of the amplicons was done on the Illumina HiSeq platform. The published analysis was carried out like this. PCR bias was corrected computationally using synthetic template baselines, and reads within Hamming distance 2 were collapsed, with unmergeable singletons discarded. Reads were aligned to IMGT to assign V, D and J genes, CDR3 length, and insertions or deletions at six rearrangement sites. Clonotype counts were normalized to sorted cell number within each subset before computing true diversity and Gini coefficients with the tcR R package. Repertoire sharing was quantified using the overlap coefficient calculated on TCRB nucleotide sequences. Sourced from immuneACCESS, this table was stored by TCRdb with only in-frame sequences that have V and J called. A share of the clones is absent; for the studies checked, an unresolved V gene accounts for under half, and the remainder has no known explanation. The V and J calls and clone size come from that table; D and trimming were worked out from the DNA. The sample table shows around 180,000 clones, and around 8% are seen once. The top ten constitute about 0.9% of the sample.

This clonotype was sampled from a woman aged 40 to 55 with type 1 diabetes. The source material was central memory CD4+ T cells from blood. Recombination linked TRBV4-3 to TRBJ2-1; the D gene remains uncertain. The CDR3 region reads CASSQEARSYNEQFF. The base sequence is TGCGCCAGCAGCCAAGAAGCGCGCTCCTACAATGAGCAGTTCTTC.